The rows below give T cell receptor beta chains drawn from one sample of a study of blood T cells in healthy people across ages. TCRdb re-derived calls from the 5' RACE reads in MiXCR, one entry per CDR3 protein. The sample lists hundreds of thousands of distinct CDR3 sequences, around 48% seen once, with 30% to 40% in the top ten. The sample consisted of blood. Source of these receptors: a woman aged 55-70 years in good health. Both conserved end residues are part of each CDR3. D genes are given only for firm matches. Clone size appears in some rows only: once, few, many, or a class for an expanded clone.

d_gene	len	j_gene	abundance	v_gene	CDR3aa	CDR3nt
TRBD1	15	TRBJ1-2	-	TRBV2	CASSGRDRGARGYTF	TGTGCCAGCAGTGGTCGGGACAGGGGCGCCCGAGGCTACACCTTC
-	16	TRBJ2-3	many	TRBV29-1	CSVASTTTGGTDTQYF	TGCAGCGTTGCATCCACGACGACTGGGGGCACAGATACGCAGTATTTT
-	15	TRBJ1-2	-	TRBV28	CASSFQGLPNYGYTF	TGTGCCAGCAGTTTCCAGGGCCTTCCCAACTATGGCTACACCTTC
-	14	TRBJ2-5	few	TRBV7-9	CASSSTGTLGEQYF	TGTGCCAGCAGCTCCACCGGGACCCTGGGGGAGCAGTACTTC
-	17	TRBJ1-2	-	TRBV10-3	CAISESAGVWISYGYTF	TGTGCCATCAGTGAGTCGGCAGGGGTTTGGATTAGCTATGGCTACACCTTC
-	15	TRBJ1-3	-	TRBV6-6	CASTPQGTAGNTIYF	TGTGCCAGCACCCCCCAGGGGACGGCTGGAAACACCATATATTTT
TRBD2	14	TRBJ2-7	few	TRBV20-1	CSAEPLAGNYEQYF	TGCAGTGCTGAACCTCTAGCGGGGAACTACGAGCAGTACTTC
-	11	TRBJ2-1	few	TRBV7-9	CASSGVGEQFF	TGTGCCAGCAGCGGCGTGGGAGAACAGTTCTTC
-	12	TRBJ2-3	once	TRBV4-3	CASSQEGYTQYF	TGCGCCAGCAGCCAAGAAGGATATACGCAGTATTTT
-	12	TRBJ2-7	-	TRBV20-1	CSARDLTYEQYF	TGCAGTGCTAGGGACCTAACCTACGAGCAGTACTTC
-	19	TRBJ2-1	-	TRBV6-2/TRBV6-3	CASSPRPTGRGGEGNEQFF	TGTGCCAGCAGCCCTAGGCCCACGGGTCGTGGGGGAGAGGGCAATGAGCAGTTCTTC
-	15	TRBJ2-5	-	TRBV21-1	CASSMRTFERETQYF	TGTGCCAGCAGCATGCGGACATTCGAGAGAGAGACCCAGTACTTC
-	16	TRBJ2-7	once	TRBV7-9	CASSLAGGTASSEQYF	TGTGCCAGCAGCTTAGCGGGGGGCACCGCCTCAAGCGAGCAGTACTTC
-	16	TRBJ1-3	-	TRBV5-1	CASSLEGGPVGNTIYF	TGCGCCAGCAGCTTGGAGGGAGGGCCGGTTGGAAACACCATATATTTT
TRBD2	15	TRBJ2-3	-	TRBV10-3	CAISEGSGGGDTQYF	TGTGCCATCAGTGAGGGCTCGGGAGGAGGCGATACGCAGTATTTT
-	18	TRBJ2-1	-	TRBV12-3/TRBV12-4	CASSLLLPGPGSYNEQFF	TGTGCCAGCAGTTTATTACTGCCCGGCCCAGGCTCCTACAATGAGCAGTTCTTC
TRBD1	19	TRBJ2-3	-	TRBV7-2	CASSRQGASLRWVTDTQYF	TGTGCCAGCAGCCGACAGGGGGCTTCGCTTCGCTGGGTCACAGATACGCAGTATTTT
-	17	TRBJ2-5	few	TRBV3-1	CASSQDSKIPSQETQYF	TGTGCCAGCAGCCAAGATTCCAAGATCCCATCCCAAGAGACCCAGTACTTC
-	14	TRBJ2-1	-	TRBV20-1	CSASVPGFYNEQFF	TGCAGTGCTAGTGTTCCCGGGTTCTACAATGAGCAGTTCTTC
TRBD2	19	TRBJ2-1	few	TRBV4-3	CASSQDLGAGGFSGNEQFF	TGCGCCAGCAGCCAAGATCTGGGCGCGGGAGGGTTCTCTGGCAATGAGCAGTTCTTC
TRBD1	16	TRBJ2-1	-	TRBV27	CASSSNRDRAYNEQFF	TGTGCCAGCAGTTCGAACCGGGACAGGGCGTACAATGAGCAGTTCTTC
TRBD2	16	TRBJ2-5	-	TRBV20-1	CSAPGLGLAGDETQYF	TGCAGTGCCCCGGGCCTGGGACTAGCGGGAGATGAGACCCAGTACTTC
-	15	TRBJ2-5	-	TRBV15	CATSRPSTTAETQYF	TGTGCCACCAGCAGACCCTCAACGACAGCGGAGACCCAGTACTTC
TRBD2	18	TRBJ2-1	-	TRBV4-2	CASSLTPHGRATYNEQFF	TGTGCCAGCAGCCTCACCCCGCACGGGAGGGCGACCTACAATGAGCAGTTCTTC